What follows are 11 T cell receptor beta chains derived from one specimen sequenced in a study of cytomegalovirus exposure and HLA in healthy donors. The PCR made use of 60 Vbeta and 13 Jbeta primers. TCRdb's copy holds only in-frame clones and misses some; the assay was immunoSEQ multiplex PCR. The table has about 160,000 clones, approximately 88% seen once; the top ten hold approximately 0.85%. Sample: PBMCs. These receptors all come from a woman aged 25-40 years in good health and CMV-seronegative.

The V gene is TRBV6-5, the J gene TRBJ2-1, with TRBD1 matching 8 bases. J lost 7 bases, V lost 2 bases, and 10 bases had no gene match. CDR3 length: 16 residues. CDR1 is MNHEY, CDR2 SVGAGI, per germline. The CDR3 loop reads CASSYLGQGGVNEQFF. In DNA, the CDR3 is TGTGCCAGCAGTTACCTTGGACAGGGAGGTGTGAATGAGCAGTTCTTC.

The genes are TRBV29-1 and TRBJ2-5, with 12 bases identical to TRBD2. TRBJ2-7 matches the DNA end more closely, so the J call is doubtful. This CDR3 spans 13 amino acids. Per the germline V gene, CDR1 is SQVTM and CDR2 is ANQGSEA. CDR3 bases: TGCAGCGTTGGGACTAGCGGGAACGGCGAGCAGTACTTC. As protein: CSVGTSGNGEQYF.

To note about this clone: At the DNA level, this CDR3 is encoded by other sequences in the same sample as well. The chain combines TRBV6-1 with TRBJ1-1; D is possibly TRBD1 (5 bases). CDR1 MNHNS and CDR2 SASEGT come from the germline V gene. With 2 bases removed from V and 1 base from J, the gap between germline ends came to 8 bases. The CDR3 length is 14 residues. DNA of the CDR3: TGTGCCAGCAGTGAACCAGGACAGAACACTGAAGCTTTCTTT. It codes for CASSEPGQNTEAFF.

The rearrangement uses TRBV5-1 and TRBJ2-5; D is ambiguous. The J call may not be correct, given that the DNA end is closer to TRBJ2-7. From germline, CDR1 is SGHRS and CDR2 YFSETQ. The CDR3 is made up of 14 amino acids. The CDR3 DNA reads as TGCGCCAGCAGCTTGGATGACACCCCTTACGAGCAGTACTTC. Its protein is CASSLDDTPYEQYF.

The chain is built from TRBV25-1 and TRBJ1-6; D ambiguous. The V end lost 1 base, the J end lost 7 bases, and 14 bases lay between the germline ends. Per the germline V gene, CDR1 is MGHDK and CDR2 is SYGVNS. The CDR3 loop spans 16 amino acids. In DNA, the CDR3 is TGTGCCAGCAGTGAATTGCGGTCTCCTAACAATTCACCCCTCCACTTT. It codes for CASSELRSPNNSPLHF.

The chain links TRBV2 to TRBJ1-1; D perhaps matches TRBD1 (6 bases). In germline, CDR1 is SNHLY, CDR2 FYNNEI. This CDR3 has 14 amino acids. The germline V and J ends were trimmed by 7 bases and 7 bases, with 19 bases remaining between them. The DNA for the CDR3 is TGTGCCAGCATACAACAGGGTTCTCCTTTTGAAGCTTTCTTT. This codes for CASIQQGSPFEAFF.

The chain is built from TRBV5-4 and TRBJ2-7; TRBD2 is a possible D gene (5 bases). V was shortened by 4 bases and J by 2 bases, with 13 bases between the two germline ends. CDR1 SGHNT and CDR2 YYREEE come from the germline V gene (reference sequence). The CDR3 extends over 14 amino acids. CDR3 in DNA: TGTGCCAGCAGCAACCGGACGGGAACCTACGAGCAGTACTTC. Amino acid sequence: CASSNRTGTYEQYF.

V is TRBV10-2 and J is TRBJ1-2, with no clear D. V lost 0 bases, J lost 7 bases, and 9 bases lay in between. Germline CDR1 is WSHSY and CDR2 is SAAADI. The CDR3 is 13 amino acids. CDR3 amino acids: CASSESRVAGYTF. CDR3 coding DNA: TGCGCCAGCAGTGAGTCACGGGTTGCTGGCTACACCTTC.

The chain recombines TRBV9 with TRBJ2-3, with 10 nucleotides matching TRBD1. Per germline, CDR1 SGDLS and CDR2 YYNGEE. Trimming took 3 bases from V and 5 from J; bases not matched to a gene: 9. The CDR3 consists of 16 residues. CDR3 region: CASSARGQGELDTQYF. The CDR3 nucleotides are TGTGCCAGCAGCGCTAGAGGACAGGGGGAGTTAGATACGCAGTATTTT.

The chain links TRBV20-1 to TRBJ2-1; 8 nucleotides align to TRBD1. This CDR3 is built from 11 residues. Germline trimming cut 4 bases from V and 8 bases from J; bases unmatched to any gene: 1. Germline values: CDR1 DFQATT, CDR2 SNEGSKA (reference sequence). The CDR3 nucleotides read TGCAGTGCTATACAGGGGGATGAGCAGTTCTTC. Residues: CSAIQGDEQFF.

The gene calls are TRBV6-4 and TRBJ2-1, with D perhaps TRBD1 (6 bases). Germline CDR1 and CDR2: MRHNA and SNTAGT. Trimming left V 6 bases short and J 6 bases short, with 12 bases between. The CDR3 is made up of 13 amino acids. In DNA form, the CDR3 reads TGTGCCAGCAGCCGACAACAGGGCAATGAGCAGTTCTTC. It translates to CASSRQQGNEQFF.